This is a list of T cell receptor beta chains from one sample in a study of T cell responses to AZD1222 COVID-19 vaccine. Profiled with immunoSEQ multiplex PCR; TCRdb holds only in-frame clones, not every one. The sample carries about 66,000 clones, around three quarters recorded once. The sample here was peripheral blood, taken 28 days after the second AZD1222 dose. Receptor source: an adult who received the AZD1222 COVID-19 vaccine. CDR3s include the opening cysteine and the closing phenylalanine or tryptophan. Fields, in order: V gene, clone size, J gene, D gene, CDR3 protein, CDR3 DNA. D genes are given only for firm matches. The size field is filled for only some rows; it gives once, few, many or a size class.

v_call: TRBV25-1
clone_size: NA
j_call: TRBJ1-5
d_call: NA
cdr3_aa: CASISTGYSNQPQHF
cdr3_nt: TGTGCCAGCATTTCTACAGGGTATAGCAATCAGCCCCAGCATTTT

v_call: TRBV19
clone_size: NA
j_call: TRBJ1-5
d_call: NA
cdr3_aa: CASNSRTEGEDQPQHF
cdr3_nt: TGTGCCAGTAACTCCCGGACCGAGGGGGAGGATCAGCCCCAGCATTTT

v_call: TRBV5-1
clone_size: NA
j_call: TRBJ2-3
d_call: TRBD2
cdr3_aa: CASSLSGGPYQDTQYF
cdr3_nt: TGCGCCAGCAGCCTTAGCGGGGGCCCCTATCAGGATACGCAGTATTTT

v_call: TRBV3-1/TRBV3-2
clone_size: NA
j_call: TRBJ1-4
d_call: NA
cdr3_aa: CASSQDLGRGEKLFF
cdr3_nt: TGTGCCAGCAGCCAAGATCTTGGGAGGGGAGAAAAACTGTTTTTT

v_call: TRBV7-2
clone_size: NA
j_call: TRBJ2-7
d_call: TRBD2
cdr3_aa: CASSQGRGRSAYEQYF
cdr3_nt: TGTGCCAGCAGCCAAGGGAGGGGACGGAGTGCCTACGAGCAGTACTTC

v_call: TRBV28
clone_size: NA
j_call: TRBJ2-3
d_call: TRBD1
cdr3_aa: CASRGQGTDTQYF
cdr3_nt: TGTGCCAGCAGGGGACAGGGAACAGATACGCAGTATTTT

v_call: TRBV6-6
clone_size: NA
j_call: TRBJ1-2
d_call: NA
cdr3_aa: CASSSANPTAGYTF
cdr3_nt: TGTGCCAGCAGTTCCGCTAACCCGACAGCGGGCTACACCTTC

v_call: TRBV28
clone_size: few
j_call: TRBJ2-7
d_call: TRBD2
cdr3_aa: CASSRGLAGNVLEQYF
cdr3_nt: TGTGCCAGCAGCCGGGGACTAGCGGGGAATGTTCTAGAGCAGTACTTC

v_call: TRBV5-1
clone_size: once
j_call: TRBJ1-2
d_call: TRBD1
cdr3_aa: CASSRDRAVEGYTF
cdr3_nt: TGCGCCAGCAGTAGAGACAGGGCGGTTGAGGGCTACACCTTC

v_call: TRBV10-3
clone_size: NA
j_call: TRBJ1-1
d_call: NA
cdr3_aa: CAISVGSEDTEAFF
cdr3_nt: TGTGCCATCAGTGTGGGCTCCGAGGACACTGAAGCTTTCTTT

v_call: TRBV11-2
clone_size: few
j_call: TRBJ2-7
d_call: TRBD2
cdr3_aa: CASGGTSGRLQYF
cdr3_nt: TGTGCCAGCGGCGGGACTAGCGGTCGGCTGCAGTACTTC

v_call: TRBV9
clone_size: NA
j_call: TRBJ2-1
d_call: TRBD2
cdr3_aa: CASSVASGGASRNEQFF
cdr3_nt: TGTGCCAGCAGCGTAGCCAGCGGGGGGGCCAGTAGGAATGAGCAGTTCTTC

v_call: TRBV2
clone_size: NA
j_call: TRBJ2-1
d_call: TRBD1
cdr3_aa: CASSAGTGTLEQFF
cdr3_nt: TGTGCCAGCAGCGCCGGGACAGGGACGCTTGAGCAGTTCTTC

v_call: TRBV4-3
clone_size: NA
j_call: TRBJ2-3
d_call: TRBD2
cdr3_aa: CASSQQTSGGSKTQYF
cdr3_nt: TGCGCCAGCAGCCAACAAACTAGCGGGGGGAGTAAGACGCAGTATTTT

v_call: TRBV27
clone_size: NA
j_call: TRBJ1-4
d_call: TRBD1
cdr3_aa: CASPWDRVCEKLFF
cdr3_nt: TGTGCCAGCCCCTGGGACAGGGTTTGTGAAAAACTGTTTTTT

v_call: TRBV7-2
clone_size: NA
j_call: TRBJ2-7
d_call: TRBD2
cdr3_aa: CASCFGGGALEQYF
cdr3_nt: TGTGCCAGCTGTTTTGGCGGGGGGGCTCTCGAGCAGTACTTC

v_call: TRBV28
clone_size: once
j_call: TRBJ2-7
d_call: NA
cdr3_aa: CASRASGEGYEQYF
cdr3_nt: TGTGCCAGCAGAGCCTCAGGGGAGGGCTACGAGCAGTACTTC

v_call: TRBV12-3/TRBV12-4
clone_size: few
j_call: TRBJ1-2
d_call: NA
cdr3_aa: CASSRYRDRGLTF
cdr3_nt: TGTGCCAGCAGTCGGTATAGGGATCGTGGATTAACCTTC

v_call: TRBV3-1/TRBV3-2
clone_size: NA
j_call: TRBJ2-5
d_call: NA
cdr3_aa: CASSQTGQETQYF
cdr3_nt: TGTGCCAGCAGCCAAACGGGCCAAGAGACCCAGTACTTC

v_call: TRBV7-9
clone_size: NA
j_call: TRBJ1-2
d_call: NA
cdr3_aa: CASSPRRGGDGYTF
cdr3_nt: TGTGCCAGCAGCCCCCGCCGGGGCGGGGATGGCTACACCTTC

v_call: TRBV11-1
clone_size: NA
j_call: TRBJ1-1
d_call: NA
cdr3_aa: CASSLVGGQVTEAFF
cdr3_nt: TGTGCCAGCAGCCTAGTGGGGGGGCAAGTCACTGAAGCTTTCTTT

v_call: TRBV3-1/TRBV3-2
clone_size: NA
j_call: TRBJ1-4
d_call: NA
cdr3_aa: CASSPGGEKLFF
cdr3_nt: TGTGCCAGCAGTCCGGGAGGGGAAAAACTGTTTTTT

v_call: TRBV11-2
clone_size: NA
j_call: TRBJ2-7
d_call: NA
cdr3_aa: CASSPPWGFGVEQYF
cdr3_nt: TGTGCCAGCAGCCCTCCATGGGGGTTCGGGGTGGAGCAGTACTTC

v_call: TRBV7-3
clone_size: once
j_call: TRBJ2-1
d_call: NA
cdr3_aa: CASSSGLPPNEQFF
cdr3_nt: TGTGCCAGCAGCTCGGGACTGCCCCCCAATGAGCAGTTCTTC

v_call: TRBV18
clone_size: NA
j_call: TRBJ1-6
d_call: NA
cdr3_aa: CASSPLGPSSYNSPLHF
cdr3_nt: TGTGCCAGCTCCCCCCTGGGCCCGAGCTCCTATAATTCACCCCTCCACTTT

v_call: TRBV9
clone_size: NA
j_call: TRBJ2-3
d_call: NA
cdr3_aa: CASSSWGGQNTDTQYF
cdr3_nt: TGTGCCAGCAGCTCCTGGGGCGGCCAAAACACAGATACGCAGTATTTT

v_call: TRBV2
clone_size: NA
j_call: TRBJ1-2
d_call: NA
cdr3_aa: CASSEGYGYTF
cdr3_nt: TGTGCCAGCAGTGAAGGATATGGCTACACCTTC

v_call: TRBV6-5
clone_size: NA
j_call: TRBJ2-1
d_call: NA
cdr3_aa: CASSYPRRGGGYEQFF
cdr3_nt: TGTGCCAGCAGTTACCCTCGGAGGGGGGGCGGATATGAGCAGTTCTTC

v_call: TRBV10-3
clone_size: once
j_call: TRBJ2-5
d_call: NA
cdr3_aa: CAINIDGPGRTQYF
cdr3_nt: TGTGCCATCAACATTGACGGCCCCGGGAGGACCCAGTACTTC

v_call: TRBV2
clone_size: NA
j_call: TRBJ2-3
d_call: NA
cdr3_aa: CASSERAKRGDTQYF
cdr3_nt: TGTGCCAGCAGTGAGCGGGCTAAACGGGGAGATACGCAGTATTTT

v_call: TRBV12-5
clone_size: NA
j_call: TRBJ1-4
d_call: NA
cdr3_aa: CASGRTGANEKLFF
cdr3_nt: TGTGCTAGTGGCCGAACAGGCGCTAATGAAAAACTGTTTTTT

v_call: TRBV7-9
clone_size: NA
j_call: TRBJ2-3
d_call: TRBD1
cdr3_aa: CASSLAGQPAKDTQYF
cdr3_nt: TGTGCCAGCAGCTTAGCGGGACAGCCGGCGAAGGATACGCAGTATTTT

v_call: TRBV12-3/TRBV12-4
clone_size: NA
j_call: TRBJ1-1
d_call: NA
cdr3_aa: CASSPRGREAFF
cdr3_nt: TGTGCCAGCAGCCCCAGGGGACGTGAAGCTTTCTTT

v_call: TRBV12-3/TRBV12-4
clone_size: few
j_call: TRBJ2-7
d_call: NA
cdr3_aa: CASSLHPASEQYF
cdr3_nt: TGTGCCAGCAGTTTACACCCAGCAAGCGAGCAGTACTTC

v_call: TRBV11-1
clone_size: NA
j_call: TRBJ2-1
d_call: NA
cdr3_aa: CASSFPTGAGPTEQFF
cdr3_nt: TGTGCCAGCAGCTTCCCAACCGGGGCCGGACCCACTGAGCAGTTCTTC

v_call: TRBV28
clone_size: NA
j_call: TRBJ1-6
d_call: TRBD1
cdr3_aa: CASSLPLGTAYNSPLHF
cdr3_nt: TGTGCCAGCAGTTTACCACTCGGGACAGCCTATAATTCACCCCTCCACTTT

v_call: TRBV4-1
clone_size: few
j_call: TRBJ2-4
d_call: NA
cdr3_aa: CASSLTGTTLAKNIQYF
cdr3_nt: TGCGCCAGCAGCCTGACCGGGACAACTCTAGCCAAAAACATTCAGTACTTC

v_call: TRBV5-1
clone_size: NA
j_call: TRBJ2-6
d_call: TRBD2
cdr3_aa: CASSSGGQFYGANVLTF
cdr3_nt: TGCGCCAGCAGCTCGGGAGGTCAGTTCTACGGGGCCAACGTCCTGACTTTC

v_call: TRBV7-9
clone_size: few
j_call: TRBJ1-4
d_call: NA
cdr3_aa: CASSSGDAGWVGEKLFF
cdr3_nt: TGTGCCAGCAGTTCTGGGGATGCGGGATGGGTAGGTGAAAAACTGTTTTTT

v_call: TRBV28
clone_size: NA
j_call: TRBJ1-6
d_call: TRBD1
cdr3_aa: CASSPTGYNSPLHF
cdr3_nt: TGTGCCAGCAGTCCGACAGGGTATAATTCACCCCTCCACTTT

v_call: TRBV5-1
clone_size: once
j_call: TRBJ2-7
d_call: TRBD1
cdr3_aa: CASRSGDRGSGEQYF
cdr3_nt: TGCGCCAGCAGGTCGGGGGACAGGGGATCCGGCGAGCAGTACTTC

v_call: TRBV7-2
clone_size: few
j_call: TRBJ1-2
d_call: TRBD1
cdr3_aa: CASSLALRQGNGYTF
cdr3_nt: TGTGCCAGCAGCTTAGCTTTAAGACAGGGGAATGGCTACACCTTC

v_call: TRBV24-1
clone_size: once
j_call: TRBJ1-2
d_call: TRBD1
cdr3_aa: CATSAGQGADYGYTF
cdr3_nt: TGTGCCACCAGTGCGGGACAGGGGGCCGACTATGGCTACACCTTC

v_call: TRBV2
clone_size: NA
j_call: TRBJ1-4
d_call: NA
cdr3_aa: CASSVDQYGEKLFF
cdr3_nt: TGTGCCAGCAGTGTGGATCAATATGGTGAAAAACTGTTTTTT